A single sample is the source of the 28 T cell receptor beta chains below, sequenced in a study of T cell clonality in common variable immunodeficiency. This table comes from immunoSEQ multiplex PCR, and its TCRdb copy is limited to in-frame clones, with some not included. This sample carries roughly 51,000 clones and no singletons, and 5.4% goes to the top ten. Sequencing was carried out using peripheral blood mononuclear cells. These receptors were taken from a person aged 18-69 years in good health.

This clone was counted many times. Sequencing ends 3 residues short of the CDR3 end; the germline J gene provides the rest. The chain uses TRBV12-3 or TRBV12-4 and TRBJ1-1, with D perhaps TRBD1 (5 bases). V gave up 3 bases and J gave up 4 bases, with 12 bases separating them. The CDR3 length is 14 residues. This CDR3 is CASSFSVGGTEAFF. The DNA read from the CDR3 is TGTGCCAGCAGTTTTTCGGTGGGGGGCACTGAA.

This clone was detected ten times or more. The sequence runs out 3 residues before the end of the CDR3; the remainder is reconstructed from the germline J gene. The chain has TRBV5-1 and TRBJ1-3; 8 bases are a match to TRBD1. The junction had 10 bases not matched to a gene; V was cut back by 7 bases and J by 4 bases. Per germline, CDR1 SGHRS and CDR2 YFSETQ. The CDR3 spans 15 residues. CDR3 protein: CASSRTGPAGNTIYF. The covered CDR3 bases are TGCGCCAGCTCCCGGACAGGGCCCGCGGGAAACACC.

This clone appeared many times. The read terminates 3 residues ahead of where the CDR3 ends, so the germline J gene completes it. V gene TRBV19 combines with J gene TRBJ1-5; the D gene is possibly TRBD1 (6 bases). Trimming shortened V by 3 bases and J by 4 bases, and 19 bases separated the two germline ends. Germline CDR1 and CDR2: LNHDA and SQIVND (reference sequence). The CDR3 is 17 residues long. Incomplete CDR3 DNA: TGTGCCAGTAGTATCCCCAACGGGGGGCAACTGAATCAGCCC. Its translation: CASSIPNGGQLNQP. From start to end, the CDR3 is CASSIPNGGQLNQPQHF. The full variable domain, its missing parts supplied by reference TRBV19 and TRBJ1-5, is DGGITQSPKYLFRKEGQNVTLSCEQNLNHDAMYWYRQDPGQGLRLIYYSQIVNDFQKGDIAEGYSVSREKKESFPLTVTSAQKNPTAFYLCASSIPNGGQLNQPQHFGDGTRLSIL.

This clone was picked up many times. With the read ending 3 residues before the CDR3 end, the germline J gene is used to fill in that end. The V call is TRBV7-9, the J call TRBJ2-7; weak D call: TRBD2 (7 bases). The CDR3 spans 15 residues. Trimming took off 0 bases at V and 6 bases at J, with 15 bases between the two ends. Germline V gene sequence: CDR1 SEHNR, CDR2 FQNEAQ (reference sequence). Partial CDR3 DNA: TGTGCCAGCAGCTTAGCGTTGGGAGGGGGTAGCGAG. Its protein is CASSLALGGGSE. In full, the CDR3 reads CASSLALGGGSEQYF. The full variable domain, in which reference TRBV7-9 and TRBJ2-7 provide the parts outside the CDR3, is DTGVSQNPRHKITKRGQNVTFRCDPISEHNRLYWYRQTLGQGPEFLTYFQNEAQLEKSRLLSDRFSAERPKGSFSTLEIQRTEQGDSAMYLCASSLALGGGSEQYFGPGTRLTVT.

This clone came up many times. The DNA read from the CDR3 is TGTGCCAGTGGGGGGTTACAGCCC. Amino acids: CASGGLQP. The CDR3 as a whole reads CASGGLQPQHF. The chain uses TRBV19 and TRBJ1-5, with a possible D match to TRBD1 (5 bases). The read comes to an end 3 residues before the CDR3 does, leaving the germline J gene to fill in the end. Germline-derived CDR1 and CDR2 are LNHDA and SQIVND (reference sequence). Trimming removed 8 bases from V and 7 bases from J, with 9 bases in between. CDR3 length equals 11 residues.

This clone appeared many times. The read gets to within 3 residues of the CDR3 end, and the germline J gene fills in the rest. V gene TRBV14 combines with J gene TRBJ1-1; D is perhaps TRBD1 (6 bases). CDR3 length: 15 amino acids. Trimming pared 3 bases from V and 4 bases from J, leaving 15 bases between. Germline V gene sequence: CDR1 SGHDN, CDR2 FVKESK. The CDR3 region is CASSHGTGWGTEAFF. CDR3 DNA, as far as it was read: TGTGCCAGCAGCCACGGAACAGGGTGGGGCACTGAA.

At least ten counts were recorded for this clone. Read sequence stops 3 residues before the CDR3 end, and the germline J gene provides the missing end. The chain recombines TRBV20-1 with TRBJ2-2; 13 nucleotides line up with TRBD2. The J segment lost 6 bases and the V segment lost 5 bases, leaving 12 bases of the junction unmatched. There are 17 residues in the CDR3. Per germline, CDR1 DFQATT and CDR2 SNEGSKA (reference sequence). This CDR3 reads CSAGPPLAGGAAGELFF. CDR3 DNA (partial): TGCAGTGCTGGCCCCCCACTAGCGGGAGGGGCAGCCGGGGAG.

This clone has at least ten counts. CDR3 protein: CSGNQGSYEQYF. The sequenced part of the CDR3 DNA is TGCAGTGGTAATCAGGGCTCCTACGAG. The J gene is TRBJ2-7, the V gene TRBV20-1; D possibly corresponds to TRBD1 (5 bases). The read is 3 residues too short to cover the CDR3 end, so that end is filled in from the germline J gene. Trimming shortened V by 7 bases and J by 0 bases, and 10 bases separated the two germline ends. Germline CDR1 and CDR2: DFQATT and SNEGSKA (reference sequence). This CDR3 contains 12 residues.

As concerns this clone: The read ends 3 residues before the CDR3 terminus; that terminus is restored from the germline J gene. The chain is built from TRBV7-3 and TRBJ2-2, with D maybe TRBD1 (6 bases). The CDR3 loop spans 16 amino acids. Per the germline V gene, CDR1 is SGHTA and CDR2 is FQGTGA. Trimming stripped 3 bases from V and 1 base from J, with 12 bases between. The CDR3 reads CASSFQGPLNTGELFF. CDR3 DNA (partial): TGTGCCAGCAGCTTTCAGGGGCCCCTGAACACCGGGGAG.

This clone was observed at least ten times. The read gets to within 3 residues of the CDR3 end, and the germline J gene fills in the rest. V and J are TRBV10-3 and TRBJ1-1; 10 bases fit TRBD1. The V and J ends lost 4 bases and 5 bases, in that order; junction bases with no gene match: 7. This CDR3 comprises 15 residues. Germline V gene sequence: CDR1 ENHRY, CDR2 SYGVKD. The part of the CDR3 DNA that was read is TGTGCCATCAGTGCGGGGGAGGGACAGGGGACTGAA. Amino acids: CAISAGEGQGTE. The CDR3 reads in full as CAISAGEGQGTEAFF.

In its sample, this clone was seen many times. Read data end 3 residues before the CDR3 end; the end is taken from the germline J gene. The V call is TRBV11-2, the J call TRBJ2-1; D call uncertain. CDR3 length: 12 residues. V was shortened by 1 base and J by 7 bases, with 5 bases between the two germline ends. The germline V gene has CDR1 SGHAT and CDR2 FQNNGV. The sequenced part of the CDR3 DNA is TGTGCCAGCAGCTTAGTTCTGAATGAG. Residues: CASSLVLNE. The entire CDR3 is CASSLVLNEQFF.

This clone was observed at least ten times. The read finishes 3 residues shy of the CDR3 end, and the germline J gene is used to complete it. This chain connects TRBV20-1 to TRBJ1-2; 8 positions match TRBD1. The CDR3 sequence is 18 residues long. Germline V gives CDR1 DFQATT, CDR2 SNEGSKA (reference sequence). The V and J ends lost 0 bases and 4 bases, in that order; junction bases with no gene match: 16. CDR3 loop: CSARDQNTTGGGGYGYTF. CDR3 DNA (partial): TGCAGTGCTAGAGACCAAAATACTACAGGGGGAGGTGGCTATGGC.

This clone came up many times. The CDR3 end lies 3 residues beyond the end of the read and is filled in from the germline J gene. V usage is TRBV30 and J usage is TRBJ1-2, with D possibly being TRBD1 (5 bases). Germline CDR1 reads GTSNPN; CDR2 reads SVGIG (reference sequence). Trimming removed 1 base at V and 0 bases at J, with 6 bases between. This CDR3 region has 13 residues. The DNA read from the CDR3 is TGTGCCTGGAGTGCGGGGGCTAACTATGGC. It specifies CAWSAGANYG. The whole CDR3 region reads CAWSAGANYGYTF.

Ten or more counts support this clone. The read terminates 3 residues ahead of where the CDR3 ends, so the germline J gene completes it. The genes are TRBV5-6 and TRBJ1-4, with 7 positions matching TRBD1. Germline CDR1 is SGHDT and CDR2 is YYEEEE. The CDR3 is 15 amino acids. Trimming removed 2 bases from V and 2 bases from J; junction bases left unmatched: 3. This CDR3 reads CASSFAGGTNEKLFF. The sequenced part of the CDR3 DNA is TGTGCCAGCAGCTTCGCAGGGGGTACTAATGAAAAA. The entire variable domain, with the rest obtained from reference TRBV5-6 and TRBJ1-4, is as follows: DAGVTQSPTHLIKTRGQQVTLRCSPKSGHDTVSWYQQALGQGPQFIFQYYEEEERQRGNFPDRFSGHQFPNYSSELNVNALLLGDSALYLCASSFAGGTNEKLFFGSGTQLSVL.

This clone has at least ten counts. The observed sequence ends 3 residues before the CDR3 terminus, with the missing tail filled in from the germline J gene. V usage is TRBV20-1 and J usage is TRBJ1-1; TRBD1 is a possible D gene (5 bases). The germline gives CDR1 DFQATT, CDR2 SNEGSKA (reference sequence). The CDR3 loop spans 13 amino acids. The CDR3: CSAGADASGGAFF. Partial CDR3 DNA: TGCAGTGCTGGGGCCGACGCCTCCGGGGGG.

This clone was detected many times. The read stops 3 residues short of the end of the CDR3; the missing end is completed from the germline J gene. The chain has TRBV29-1 and TRBJ1-2; 8 bases fit TRBD1. The V gene end was trimmed by 4 bases and the J gene end by 6 bases; junction bases not matched to a gene: 10. In germline, CDR1 is SQVTM, CDR2 ANQGSEA. CDR3 length equals 14 residues. CDR3 DNA (partial): TGCAGCGTTGGGGGCAGGGGGCTAGGAAATGGC. Amino acid sequence: CSVGGRGLGNG. The full CDR3 sequence reads CSVGGRGLGNGYTF.

In its sample, this clone was seen a few times. The CDR3 end falls 3 residues outside the read, so it is completed with the germline J gene. The chain employs TRBV19 and TRBJ2-7; 9 bases are shared with TRBD1. V lost 5 bases to trimming and J lost 3 bases; unmatched junction nucleotides: 5. CDR3 length equals 14 residues. Germline CDR1 and CDR2: LNHDA and SQIVND (reference sequence). The CDR3 DNA, read in part, is TGTGCCAGTAGTTCCACAGGGGGCGGCTACGAG. It codes for CASSSTGGGYE. The full-length CDR3 reads as CASSSTGGGYEQYF.

This clone showed up many times. The CDR3 end lies 3 residues beyond the end of the read and is filled in from the germline J gene. The chain combines TRBV6-1 with TRBJ2-3; 7 nucleotides align to TRBD2. Unmatched junction bases numbered 6, after V lost 4 bases and J lost 2 bases. This CDR3 is built from 15 residues. CDR1 is MNHNS, CDR2 SASEGT, per germline. This CDR3 reads CASSVGLLITDTQYF. CDR3 DNA, as far as it was read: TGTGCCAGCAGTGTGGGACTATTGATCACAGATACG.

This clone was picked up many times. The read terminates 3 residues ahead of where the CDR3 ends, so the germline J gene completes it. This chain uses TRBV13 with TRBJ2-2, with 7 bases identical to TRBD1. There are 16 residues in the CDR3. CDR1 is PRHDT and CDR2 is FYEKMQ in the germline V gene (reference sequence). The V segment lost 2 bases and the J segment 3 bases; nucleotides outside the gene matches: 6. The CDR3 DNA, read in part, is TGTGCCAGCAGCTTAAAAAACAGGGGTGACACCGGGGAG. Translating gives CASSLKNRGDTGE. The complete CDR3 sequence is CASSLKNRGDTGELFF.

Concerning this clone: Read data end 3 residues before the CDR3 end; the end is taken from the germline J gene. V usage is TRBV18 and J usage is TRBJ1-4; 9 nucleotides align to TRBD1. The germline V gene encodes CDR1 KGHSH and CDR2 LQKENI. The ends lost 0 bases at V and 8 bases at J; junction bases unmatched: 4. The CDR3 covers 15 residues. The CDR3 loop is CASSPPQGAGEKLFF. The DNA read from the CDR3 is TGTGCCAGCTCACCACCACAGGGGGCAGGGGAAAAA.

This clone has a count of ten or more. The DNA ends 3 residues before the CDR3 does, and the rest of the CDR3 is filled in from the germline J gene. J is TRBJ2-3 and V is TRBV6-4, with 11 nucleotides matching TRBD1. This CDR3 region has 15 residues. In germline, CDR1 is MRHNA, CDR2 SNTAGT. The trim removed 0 bases at V and 5 bases at J, leaving 1 base unmatched. This CDR3 is CASSDSDRGLDTQYF. The covered CDR3 bases are TGTGCCAGCAGTGACTCGGACAGGGGGCTAGATACG.

A word on this clone: Coverage ceases 3 residues before the CDR3 finishes, and the germline J gene fills in the end. The rearrangement links TRBV19 to TRBJ1-5, with 7 bases lining up with TRBD1. CDR1 and CDR2 (germline): LNHDA, SQIVND (reference sequence). The CDR3 runs 15 residues. V shed 5 bases and J 6 bases; nucleotides not matched to a gene: 10. CDR3 sequence: CASSSLQQGSQPQHF. The part of the CDR3 DNA that was read is TGTGCCAGTAGTTCTTTACAACAGGGGAGTCAGCCC.

In this sample, this clone is medium-sized. The read is 3 residues too short to cover the CDR3 end, so that end is filled in from the germline J gene. The V call is TRBV7-9, the J call TRBJ2-3, with D tentatively TRBD1 (5 bases). Trimming removed 5 bases from V and 3 bases from J, with 12 bases in between. CDR3 size: 14 residues. Looked up from germline, CDR1 is SEHNR and CDR2 is FQNEAQ (reference sequence). The CDR3 spells CASSPKTETDTQYF. Partial CDR3 DNA: TGTGCCAGCAGCCCTAAGACAGAGACAGATACG. Full variable domain (rest looked up from reference TRBV7-9 and TRBJ2-3): DTGVSQNPRHKITKRGQNVTFRCDPISEHNRLYWYRQTLGQGPEFLTYFQNEAQLEKSRLLSDRFSAERPKGSFSTLEIQRTEQGDSAMYLCASSPKTETDTQYFGPGTRLTVL.

The sample holds a few counts of this clone. With the read ending 3 residues before the CDR3 end, the germline J gene is used to fill in that end. The rearrangement links TRBV2 to TRBJ2-1; 11 nucleotides agree with TRBD2. This CDR3 comprises 15 residues. The trim removed 9 bases at V and 3 bases at J, leaving 7 bases unmatched. CDR1 SNHLY and CDR2 FYNNEI come from the germline V gene. The part of the CDR3 DNA that was read is TGTGCCAGTGAGGGCCTAGCGGGAGGCTACAATGAG. This sequence encodes CASEGLAGGYNE. Given in full, the CDR3 is CASEGLAGGYNEQFF.

This clone was found a few times. The missing CDR3 end, 3 residues past where the read stops, is filled in from the germline J gene. The chain has TRBV20-1 and TRBJ2-5, with D possibly matching TRBD1 (7 bases). V was clipped by 4 bases and J by 3 bases, with 15 bases between them. Germline CDR1 DFQATT, CDR2 SNEGSKA (reference sequence). This CDR3 comprises 14 residues. The DNA read from the CDR3 is TGCAGTGCTATCCCAGGGGGGTCTGAAGAGACC. Its protein product is CSAIPGGSEET. In full, the CDR3 reads CSAIPGGSEETQYF.

This clone was detected only a few times. The missing CDR3 end, 3 residues past where the read stops, is filled in from the germline J gene. The V gene is TRBV18, the J gene TRBJ1-2; maybe TRBD1 (5 bases). The CDR3 spans 17 residues. Germline V gives CDR1 KGHSH, CDR2 LQKENI. Trimming took off 5 bases at V and 6 bases at J, with 25 bases between the two ends. Incomplete CDR3 DNA: TGTGCCAGCTCAAGATTGACAGCCCGAGGTGGAATTGATGGC. As protein: CASSRLTARGGIDG. The full CDR3 protein reads CASSRLTARGGIDGYTF.

This clone came up many times. The read halts 3 residues ahead of the CDR3 end, with the missing end drawn from the germline J gene. Other DNA sequences in this specimen translate into the identical CDR3. The chain couples TRBV9 to TRBJ2-7; 9 nucleotides agree with TRBD1. This CDR3 comprises 15 residues. Germline assignment: CDR1 SGDLS and CDR2 YYNGEE. Losses at the gene ends were 0 bases for V and 4 bases for J; bases not matched to a gene: 5. The part of the CDR3 DNA that was read is TGTGCCAGCAGCGTAGCGGACAGGGGAATTTACGAG. Its translation: CASSVADRGIYE. The whole CDR3 sequence reads CASSVADRGIYEQYF. The entire variable domain, with the rest obtained from reference TRBV9 and TRBJ2-7, is as follows: DSGVTQTPKHLITATGQRVTLRCSPRSGDLSVYWYQQSLDQGLQFLIQYYNGEERAKGNILERFSAQQFPDLHSELNLSSLELGDSALYFCASSVADRGIYEQYFGPGTRLTVT.

This clone appeared many times. The CDR3 is cut off 3 residues early in the read; its end comes from the germline J gene. The chain carries TRBV19 and TRBJ1-6, with TRBD1 identical over 7 bases. Losses at the gene ends were 3 bases for V and 0 bases for J; bases not matched to a gene: 5. CDR3 length equals 17 residues. Germline V lookup: CDR1 LNHDA, CDR2 SQIVND (reference sequence). The CDR3 bases that were read are TGTGCCAGTAGTATCGGGACAGATCACTCCTATAATTCACCC. It translates to CASSIGTDHSYNSP. The full CDR3 reads CASSIGTDHSYNSPLHF.